The rows below give T cell receptor beta chains drawn from one sample of a study of blood T cell repertoires in COVID-19. Profiling relied on immunoSEQ multiplex PCR, and the TCRdb table lists in-frame clones only, not all of them. The sample contains about 75,000 clones, 79% of which appear only once. The specimen was peripheral blood. These receptors were taken from a woman aged 80 or over with active or convalescent COVID-19. CDR3s include the opening cysteine and the closing phenylalanine or tryptophan. The order of the fields is CDR3 length, V gene, clone size, D gene, J gene, CDR3 DNA, CDR3 protein. The D gene is left open where the match is weak. The size field is filled for only some rows; it gives once, few, many or a size class.

length: 14; V: TRBV18; size: NA; D: NA; J: TRBJ2-7; DNA: TGTGCCAGCTCACCTAGCGACCCCTCCTACGAGCAGTACTTC; CDR3: CASSPSDPSYEQYF
length: 11; V: TRBV27; size: NA; D: NA; J: TRBJ2-7; DNA: TGCGCCAGCAGCGTGGGCGACGAGCAGTACTTC; CDR3: CASSVGDEQYF
length: 14; V: TRBV13; size: NA; D: TRBD1; J: TRBJ1-3; DNA: TGTGCCAGCAGCCGACAGGGGGCTGGAAACACCATATATTTT; CDR3: CASSRQGAGNTIYF
length: 15; V: TRBV15; size: NA; D: TRBD1; J: TRBJ2-7; DNA: TGTGCCACCAGCAGGGGACAGGGCCTCTCCTACGAGCAGTACTTC; CDR3: CATSRGQGLSYEQYF
length: 16; V: TRBV4-1; size: NA; D: TRBD2; J: TRBJ2-1; DNA: TGCGCCAGCAGAGTCACCCTACTAGCGGGATACAATGAGCAGTTCTTC; CDR3: CASRVTLLAGYNEQFF
length: 18; V: TRBV18; size: once; D: NA; J: TRBJ2-2; DNA: TGTGCCAGCTCACCCTCTCCATTAGGAGGGGCGAACACCGGGGAGCTGTTTTTT; CDR3: CASSPSPLGGANTGELFF
length: 15; V: TRBV28; size: few; D: TRBD1; J: TRBJ1-6; DNA: TGTGCCAGCAGTTTACGGGACAGACATAATTCACCCCTCCACTTT; CDR3: CASSLRDRHNSPLHF
length: 17; V: TRBV6-2/TRBV6-3; size: NA; D: TRBD1; J: TRBJ1-3; DNA: TGTGCCAGCAGTTACCGGGACAGGGTCCGCTCTGGAAACACCATATATTTT; CDR3: CASSYRDRVRSGNTIYF
length: 13; V: TRBV4-1; size: NA; D: TRBD1; J: TRBJ1-2; DNA: TGCGCCAGCAGCCTCGCAGGGGGAGGTGGCTACACCTTC; CDR3: CASSLAGGGGYTF
length: 16; V: TRBV5-1; size: once; D: NA; J: TRBJ1-4; DNA: TGCGCCAGCAGCTTGGGAAGTCTGGGCAAGAATGAAAAACTGTTTTTT; CDR3: CASSLGSLGKNEKLFF
length: 15; V: TRBV9; size: NA; D: TRBD2; J: TRBJ2-1; DNA: TGTGCCAGCAGCCCGTCCGGGGGCGGGGGGACTGAGCAGTTCTTC; CDR3: CASSPSGGGGTEQFF
length: 15; V: TRBV18; size: NA; D: NA; J: TRBJ1-6; DNA: TGTGCCAGCTCACAAATGGACAGTTCTAATTCACCCCTCCACTTT; CDR3: CASSQMDSSNSPLHF
length: 13; V: TRBV11-2; size: NA; D: NA; J: TRBJ1-5; DNA: TGTGCCAGCAGCCGGACAGACAATCAGCCCCAGCATTTT; CDR3: CASSRTDNQPQHF
length: 15; V: TRBV5-5; size: NA; D: NA; J: TRBJ2-5; DNA: TGTGCCAGCAGCTTGTTCGGTGGGGCGGGGGAGACCCAGTACTTC; CDR3: CASSLFGGAGETQYF
length: 15; V: TRBV7-6; size: once; D: TRBD1; J: TRBJ2-7; DNA: TGTGCCAGCAGCTACCAGGGGGCCCAGGGGTACGAGCAGTACTTC; CDR3: CASSYQGAQGYEQYF
length: 13; V: TRBV20-1; size: NA; D: NA; J: TRBJ2-7; DNA: TGCAGTGCTAGTCCCGGGACACCCCTCGAGCAGTACTTC; CDR3: CSASPGTPLEQYF
length: 15; V: TRBV4-3; size: once; D: TRBD1; J: TRBJ1-5; DNA: TGCGCCAGCAGCCAAGATCGTCAGGGGGACCAGCCCCAGCATTTT; CDR3: CASSQDRQGDQPQHF
length: 14; V: TRBV10-3; size: NA; D: NA; J: TRBJ2-1; DNA: TGTGCCATCCAGGAACCGGGACTTCCCAATGAGCAGTTCTTC; CDR3: CAIQEPGLPNEQFF
length: 11; V: TRBV30; size: NA; D: NA; J: TRBJ1-3; DNA: TGTGCCTGGAGTGTAAGAGACACCATATATTTT; CDR3: CAWSVRDTIYF
length: 15; V: TRBV7-2; size: NA; D: NA; J: TRBJ2-7; DNA: TGTGCCAGCAGCTCAACCGGGACAAGCTCCTACGAGCAGTACTTC; CDR3: CASSSTGTSSYEQYF
length: 14; V: TRBV6-1; size: once; D: TRBD1; J: TRBJ2-1; DNA: TGTGCCAGCAGTTCCACACTCACAGGGGCTTTCGAGTTCTTC; CDR3: CASSSTLTGAFEFF
length: 15; V: TRBV7-3; size: NA; D: TRBD1; J: TRBJ2-5; DNA: TGTGCCAGCAGCACAGGGACAGGGGGGGCGCAGACCCAGTACTTC; CDR3: CASSTGTGGAQTQYF
length: 14; V: TRBV7-2; size: NA; D: NA; J: TRBJ1-1; DNA: TGTGCCAGCAGCCCGGGAGGGGGGGACACTGAAGCTTTCTTT; CDR3: CASSPGGGDTEAFF
length: 13; V: TRBV18; size: NA; D: NA; J: TRBJ2-5; DNA: TGTGCCAGCTCACCACCGGCCCAAGAGACCCAGTACTTC; CDR3: CASSPPAQETQYF
length: 16; V: TRBV28; size: NA; D: TRBD1; J: TRBJ1-4; DNA: TGTGCCAGCATTCCCGGGACAGCTTACGGTAATGAAAAACTGTTTTTT; CDR3: CASIPGTAYGNEKLFF
length: 12; V: TRBV9; size: NA; D: NA; J: TRBJ2-3; DNA: TGTGCCAGCAGCGCCCACAGAGATACGCAGTATTTT; CDR3: CASSAHRDTQYF
length: 14; V: TRBV4-1; size: NA; D: NA; J: TRBJ2-1; DNA: TGCGCCAGCAGCCAACTACGGGGGTTCGGTGAGCAGTTCTTC; CDR3: CASSQLRGFGEQFF
length: 14; V: TRBV28; size: NA; D: NA; J: TRBJ1-3; DNA: TGTGCCAGCAGGCGTCAGGGATCTGGAAACACCATATATTTT; CDR3: CASRRQGSGNTIYF
length: 15; V: TRBV5-1; size: NA; D: NA; J: TRBJ1-2; DNA: TGCGCCAGCAGCGGAACAGGAATAGGAGACTATGGCTACACCTTC; CDR3: CASSGTGIGDYGYTF
length: 15; V: TRBV6-2/TRBV6-3; size: NA; D: NA; J: TRBJ2-5; DNA: TGTGCCAGCAGTTACTCGAAAGATAGCCAAGAGACCCAGTACTTC; CDR3: CASSYSKDSQETQYF
length: 11; V: TRBV20-1; size: NA; D: NA; J: TRBJ1-2; DNA: TGCAGTGCCACCCTATTCTATGGCTACACCTTC; CDR3: CSATLFYGYTF
length: 16; V: TRBV7-8; size: NA; D: NA; J: TRBJ2-3; DNA: TGTGCCAGCAGCCATCCGCGTCACAGGGACACAGATACGCAGTATTTT; CDR3: CASSHPRHRDTDTQYF
length: 16; V: TRBV7-7; size: once; D: TRBD2; J: TRBJ2-3; DNA: TGTGCTAGCAGCTTTGGACTAGCGGGAGGATCTGATACGCAGTATTTT; CDR3: CASSFGLAGGSDTQYF
length: 13; V: TRBV29-1; size: NA; D: TRBD2; J: TRBJ2-7; DNA: TGCAGCGGCAGGGACTACGACTCCTACGAGCAGTACTTC; CDR3: CSGRDYDSYEQYF
length: 16; V: TRBV4-3; size: NA; D: TRBD2; J: TRBJ2-1; DNA: TGCGCCAGCTCCCCTTTATTAGCGGGAGGGCCTATTGAGCAGTTCTTC; CDR3: CASSPLLAGGPIEQFF
length: 16; V: TRBV3-1/TRBV3-2; size: NA; D: TRBD2; J: TRBJ2-3; DNA: TGTGCCAGCAGCCCTCGGACTAGCGATAGCACAGATACGCAGTATTTT; CDR3: CASSPRTSDSTDTQYF
length: 13; V: TRBV29-1; size: NA; D: NA; J: TRBJ1-1; DNA: TGCAGCGTTGTTTGGGGAGCTAGGACTGAAGCTTTCTTT; CDR3: CSVVWGARTEAFF
length: 17; V: TRBV7-8; size: NA; D: TRBD1; J: TRBJ1-6; DNA: TGTGCCAGCACACTTAAAAACAGGGGAGGATTTAATTCACCCCTCCACTTT; CDR3: CASTLKNRGGFNSPLHF
length: 15; V: TRBV6-1; size: NA; D: TRBD2; J: TRBJ2-1; DNA: TGTGCCAGCAGTGAAAGCGGGAGGGCCAACCATGAGCAGTTCTTC; CDR3: CASSESGRANHEQFF
length: 14; V: TRBV6-6; size: NA; D: NA; J: TRBJ1-3; DNA: TGTGCCAGCAGTTCTCACAACTCTGGAAACACCATATATTTT; CDR3: CASSSHNSGNTIYF